The 26 T cell receptor beta chains reported below all come from one sample, sequenced in a study of T cell clonality in common variable immunodeficiency. Profiling relied on immunoSEQ multiplex PCR, and the TCRdb table lists in-frame clones only, not all of them. The specimen has roughly 34,000 clones, none found just once. The antigens these receptors bind are not known. Broader study findings: Reportedly, TCR beta sequences from common variable immunodeficiency showed fewer deletions and N-nucleotide insertions.

Sequenced: peripheral blood mononuclear cells. Every receptor here comes from a human donor with common variable immunodeficiency.

This clone is labeled as medium-sized. The read ends 3 residues early relative to the CDR3; the germline J gene fills the gap. The chain recombines TRBV9 with TRBJ2-1; D ambiguous. The germline V gene has CDR1 SGDLS and CDR2 YYNGEE. The V end lost 1 base, the J end lost 0 bases, and 8 bases lay between the germline ends. The CDR3 contains 15 residues. The DNA read from the CDR3 is TGTGCCAGCAGCGTATCCCTTAGCTCCTACAATGAG. Residues: CASSVSLSSYNE. The whole CDR3 region reads CASSVSLSSYNEQFF.

This clone was found many times. The read ends 3 residues shy of where the CDR3 ends; the end is completed using the germline J gene. The J gene is TRBJ2-3, the V gene TRBV2; TRBD1 might be the D (5 bases). From germline, CDR1 is SNHLY and CDR2 FYNNEI. The CDR3 is 14 residues long. Trimming removed 8 bases at V and 5 bases at J, with 17 bases between. CDR3 DNA, as far as it was read: TGTGCCAGCCGCCAAGATGGGGCGCGAGATACG. This codes for CASRQDGARDT. The whole CDR3 reads CASRQDGARDTQYF.

This clone was seen at least ten times. Read data end 3 residues before the CDR3 end; the end is taken from the germline J gene. This chain joins TRBV2 and TRBJ2-3; 9 bases agree with TRBD1. This CDR3 is built from 14 residues. Germline assignment: CDR1 SNHLY and CDR2 FYNNEI. The V gene end was trimmed by 8 bases and the J gene end by 3 bases; junction bases not matched to a gene: 6. The CDR3 DNA, read in part, is TGTGCCAGCCCCGGGACAGGGTTTACAGATACG. Its protein is CASPGTGFTDT. Given in full, the CDR3 is CASPGTGFTDTQYF.

As concerns this clone: The read ends 3 residues before the CDR3 terminus; that terminus is restored from the germline J gene. The rearrangement uses TRBV11-2 and TRBJ1-1; D is unclear. This CDR3 spans 14 amino acids. V lost 4 bases and J lost 6, with 15 bases in between. Germline CDR1 and CDR2: SGHAT and FQNNGV. CDR3 region: CASSSSSGEAEAFF. CDR3 DNA, as far as it was read: TGTGCCAGCAGCTCATCGTCAGGCGAGGCTGAA.

This clone was seen ten or more times. With the read ending 3 residues before the CDR3 end, the germline J gene is used to fill in that end. V usage is TRBV24-1 and J usage is TRBJ1-5; a possible D gene is TRBD1 (6 bases). CDR1 is KGHDR, CDR2 SFDVKD, per germline. The V end lost 4 bases, the J end lost 0 bases, and 9 bases lay between the germline ends. The CDR3 is 15 amino acids. CDR3 DNA, as far as it was read: TGTGCCACCAGTGACACGGACAGTAGCAATCAGCCC. Amino acids: CATSDTDSSNQP. The CDR3 in its entirety is CATSDTDSSNQPQHF.

This clone was detected many times. The read halts 3 residues ahead of the CDR3 end, with the missing end drawn from the germline J gene. V and J are TRBV18 and TRBJ2-5, with D maybe TRBD1 (6 bases). CDR3 length equals 16 residues. Germline loops: CDR1 KGHSH, CDR2 LQKENI. The V and J ends lost 3 bases and 2 bases respectively, with 16 bases between them. CDR3 sequence reads: CASSPLDSSLQETQYF. CDR3 DNA, as far as it was read: TGTGCCAGCTCACCTTTGGACAGTAGCCTACAAGAGACC.

This clone was recorded a few times. The CDR3 is cut off 3 residues early in the read; its end comes from the germline J gene. The V call is TRBV7-2, the J call TRBJ2-5; no reliable D call. V was trimmed by 4 bases and J by 1 base, leaving 10 bases between them. This CDR3 comprises 14 residues. The germline gives CDR1 SGHTA, CDR2 FQGNSA. The chain's CDR3 is CASSSRQPQETQYF. The CDR3 DNA, read in part, is TGTGCCAGCAGCTCCCGACAACCCCAAGAGACC.

This clone was detected many times. The CDR3 end lies 3 residues beyond the end of the read and is filled in from the germline J gene. The chain carries TRBV7-9 and TRBJ2-5; no definite D call. V was clipped by 6 bases and J by 5 bases, with 13 bases between them. The length of the CDR3 is 13 residues. From germline, CDR1 is SEHNR and CDR2 FQNEAQ (reference sequence). CDR3 in amino acids: CASSGQNRETQYF. CDR3 DNA (partial): TGTGCCAGCAGTGGTCAAAACCGGGAGACC.

This clone is medium-sized in the sample. The DNA ends 3 residues before the CDR3 does, and the rest of the CDR3 is filled in from the germline J gene. The chain carries TRBV9 and TRBJ1-2; D gene ambiguous. V gave up 4 bases and J gave up 3 bases, with 19 bases separating them. The CDR3 loop spans 16 amino acids. Germline V gene lookup returns CDR1 SGDLS and CDR2 YYNGEE. The CDR3 is CASSPQLGAAHYGYTF. The CDR3 DNA, read in part, is TGTGCCAGCAGCCCCCAATTGGGAGCGGCTCACTATGGC.

This clone was observed many times. Read coverage stops 3 residues before the CDR3 terminus; the germline J gene supplies the remainder. This chain joins TRBV28 and TRBJ2-7; tentative D call: TRBD1 (5 bases). This CDR3 is built from 12 residues. V gave up 2 bases and J gave up 4 bases, with 6 bases separating them. CDR1 MDHEN and CDR2 SYDVKM come from the germline V gene. This CDR3 reads CASSLRGYEQYF. Partial CDR3 DNA: TGTGCCAGCAGTTTAAGGGGATACGAG.

This clone was seen ten or more times. Coverage ceases 3 residues before the CDR3 finishes, and the germline J gene fills in the end. The V gene is TRBV7-2, the J gene TRBJ2-2; TRBD2 agrees at 12 bases. CDR1 and CDR2 (germline): SGHTA, FQGNSA. V shed 4 bases and J 7 bases; nucleotides not matched to a gene: 4. The CDR3 loop spans 15 amino acids. CDR3 amino acids: CASSSSGRVSGELFF. The covered CDR3 bases are TGTGCCAGCAGCTCTAGCGGGAGGGTTAGCGGGGAG.

About this clone itself: With the read ending 3 residues before the CDR3 end, the germline J gene is used to fill in that end. V gene TRBV7-7 combines with J gene TRBJ2-5, with TRBD1 matching 7 bases. Germline lookup yields CDR1 SSHAT and CDR2 FNYEAQ (reference sequence). The V segment lost 5 bases and the J segment 5 bases; nucleotides outside the gene matches: 5. This CDR3 is 13 amino acids long. CDR3 loop: CASSDDRDETQYF. The covered CDR3 bases are TGTGCCAGCAGCGACGACAGGGACGAGACC.

This clone has at least ten counts. With the read ending 3 residues before the CDR3 end, the germline J gene is used to fill in that end. The V call is TRBV7-2, the J call TRBJ2-1; possibly TRBD2 for D (6 bases). Germline V CDR1 and CDR2: SGHTA, FQGNSA. CDR3 length: 13 residues. V shed 9 bases and J shed 7 bases, with 16 bases lying between them. The CDR3 region is CARWWGGVNEQFF. The CDR3 DNA, read in part, is TGTGCCAGGTGGTGGGGCGGGGTAAATGAG. Full variable domain (missing parts from reference TRBV7-2 and TRBJ2-1): GAGVSQSPSNKVTEKGKDVELRCDPISGHTALYWYRQSLGQGLEFLIYFQGNSAPDKSGLPSDRFSAERTGGSVSTLTIQRTQQEDSAVYLCARWWGGVNEQFFGPGTRLTVL.

Turning to this clone: The CDR3 end lies 3 residues beyond the end of the read and is filled in from the germline J gene. This chain connects TRBV19 to TRBJ2-5; 7 bases are shared with TRBD1. The CDR3 length is 14 residues. With V trimmed by 3 bases and J by 6 bases, 7 bases remained unmatched. Per germline, CDR1 LNHDA and CDR2 SQIVND (reference sequence). CDR3 protein: CASSIKGANKTQYF. The CDR3 bases that were read are TGTGCCAGTAGTATTAAGGGGGCGAATAAGACC.

Turning to this clone: The CDR3 extends 3 residues past the end of the read, so its final part is completed from the germline J gene. The chain recombines TRBV19 with TRBJ1-1, with D perhaps TRBD1 (5 bases). This CDR3 region has 16 residues. Looked up from germline, CDR1 is LNHDA and CDR2 is SQIVND (reference sequence). V was pared by 5 bases and J by 0 bases, with 16 bases between. The CDR3 sequence: CASSGSSTDLNTEAFF. The part of the CDR3 DNA that was read is TGTGCCAGTAGTGGATCCTCGACAGATCTGAACACTGAA.

Concerning this clone: The missing CDR3 end, 3 residues past where the read stops, is filled in from the germline J gene. This chain connects TRBV7-3 to TRBJ1-2, with D perhaps matching TRBD1 (5 bases). With 4 bases removed from V and 4 bases from J, the gap between germline ends came to 13 bases. Looked up from germline, CDR1 is SGHTA and CDR2 is FQGTGA. The CDR3 runs to 14 residues. CDR3: CASSSFAGPYGYTF. Incomplete CDR3 DNA: TGTGCCAGCAGCTCATTCGCGGGGCCCTATGGC.

There are a few counts of this clone. The read is 3 residues too short to cover the CDR3 end, so that end is filled in from the germline J gene. J is TRBJ2-1 and V is TRBV6-2 or TRBV6-3; 13 positions match TRBD2. CDR3 size: 15 residues. CDR1 and CDR2 from the germline V gene are MNHEY and SVGEGT. J lost 6 bases, V lost 4 bases, and 3 bases had no gene match. Partial CDR3 DNA: TGTGCCAGCAGTTTTACTAGCGGGAGGGCCAATGAG. Protein product: CASSFTSGRANE. Given in full, the CDR3 is CASSFTSGRANEQFF.

By frequency in the sample, this clone is medium-sized. CDR3 residues: CSARTSYDTQYF. The CDR3 DNA, read in part, is TGCAGTGCTAGAACTAGTTACGATACG. The genes are TRBV20-1 and TRBJ2-3; D is possibly TRBD2 (5 bases). The CDR3 extends 3 residues past the end of the read, so its final part is completed from the germline J gene. Germline values: CDR1 DFQATT, CDR2 SNEGSKA (reference sequence). This CDR3 has 12 amino acids. The V and J ends lost 2 bases and 6 bases respectively, with 9 bases between them.

This clone is labeled medium-sized (0.01 to 0.1%). With the read ending 3 residues before the CDR3 end, the germline J gene is used to fill in that end. The V gene is TRBV2, the J gene TRBJ1-5, with TRBD1 identical over 11 bases. V gave up 4 bases and J gave up 6 bases; unmatched junction bases: 2. The CDR3 has 14 amino acids. CDR1 SNHLY and CDR2 FYNNEI come from the germline V gene. CDR3 DNA (partial): TGTGCCAGCAGTGGCGGGACAGGGGGTCAGCCC. Its translation: CASSGGTGGQP. The full-length CDR3 reads as CASSGGTGGQPQHF. The variable domain in full, completed from reference TRBV2 and TRBJ1-5, reads EPEVTQTPSHQVTQMGQEVILRCVPISNHLYFYWYRQILGQKVEFLVSFYNNEISEKSEIFDDQFSVERPDGSNFTLKIRSTKLEDSAMYFCASSGGTGGQPQHFGDGTRLSIL.

This clone was detected a few times. A read error likely explains this, since a far larger clone differs by one base. The read terminates 3 residues ahead of where the CDR3 ends, so the germline J gene completes it. The rearrangement joins TRBV7-9 to TRBJ2-5; TRBD1 might be the D (6 bases). Germline loops: CDR1 SEHNR, CDR2 FQNEAQ (reference sequence). The CDR3 runs 13 residues. CDR3 DNA (partial): TGTTCCAGCAGCTTAGGACAGCAAGAGACC. Translated, it gives CSSSLGQQET. The full CDR3 protein is CSSSLGQQETQYF.

On this clone itself: The read terminates 3 residues before the CDR3 end, so the remaining end is supplied by the germline J gene. The rearrangement uses TRBV7-9 and TRBJ2-5; 8 bases match TRBD2. The germline gives CDR1 SEHNR, CDR2 FQNEAQ (reference sequence). V lost 4 bases, J lost 4 bases, and 8 bases stayed unmatched. The CDR3 is 15 amino acids. The CDR3 region is CASSYGSGTRETQYF. CDR3 DNA (partial): TGTGCCAGCAGCTACGGGAGCGGGACTAGAGAGACC.

This clone was detected many times. The read is 3 residues too short to cover the CDR3 end, so that end is filled in from the germline J gene. This chain links TRBV2 with TRBJ1-2, with TRBD1 identical over 7 bases. V shed 3 bases, J shed 3 bases, and the junction held 7 bases outside the gene matches. The germline gives CDR1 SNHLY, CDR2 FYNNEI. The CDR3 consists of 15 residues. Partial CDR3 DNA: TGTGCCAGCAGTGACGTGAGACAGGGACACTATGGC. It translates to CASSDVRQGHYG. Given in full, the CDR3 is CASSDVRQGHYGYTF. The whole variable domain, remainder taken from reference TRBV2 and TRBJ1-2, is EPEVTQTPSHQVTQMGQEVILRCVPISNHLYFYWYRQILGQKVEFLVSFYNNEISEKSEIFDDQFSVERPDGSNFTLKIRSTKLEDSAMYFCASSDVRQGHYGYTFGSGTRLTVV.

Details on this clone: The read ends 3 residues shy of where the CDR3 ends; the end is completed using the germline J gene. J is TRBJ2-7 and V is TRBV7-3; TRBD2 aligns across 13 bases. Germline V lookup: CDR1 SGHTA, CDR2 FQGTGA. Losses at the gene ends were 3 bases for V and 6 bases for J; bases not matched to a gene: 5. This CDR3 is 15 amino acids long. The sequenced CDR3 bases are TGTGCCAGCAGCTTGGACGGACTAGCGGGAGTCGAG. This sequence encodes CASSLDGLAGVE. The whole CDR3 sequence is CASSLDGLAGVEQYF.

CDR3 DNA (partial): TGTGCCAGCAGTTACAATCAGGGCCAGGGGTCCTACGAG. Encoded protein: CASSYNQGQGSYE. The CDR3 in its entirety is CASSYNQGQGSYEQYF. The chain combines TRBV6-2 or TRBV6-3 with TRBJ2-7, with D maybe TRBD1 (6 bases). The DNA ends 3 residues before the CDR3 does, and the rest of the CDR3 is filled in from the germline J gene. The ends were cut back, 2 bases at V and 1 base at J, with 15 bases in the middle. Germline V gene sequence: CDR1 MNHEY, CDR2 SVGEGT. There are 16 residues in the CDR3.

On this clone: The read halts 3 residues ahead of the CDR3 end, with the missing end drawn from the germline J gene. J is TRBJ2-1 and V is TRBV13, with 7 nucleotides matching TRBD2. This CDR3 contains 16 residues. The V segment lost 0 bases and the J segment 0 bases; nucleotides outside the gene matches: 2. Germline V gene lookup returns CDR1 PRHDT and CDR2 FYEKMQ (reference sequence). Incomplete CDR3 DNA: TGTGCCAGCAGCTTAGGCGGGGGGAGCTCCTACAATGAG. Translating it yields CASSLGGGSSYNE. The entire CDR3 protein reads CASSLGGGSSYNEQFF.

This clone was observed many times. CDR3 DNA (partial): TGTGCCAGCAGCGATAGCGGGGGTATCTACGAG. This gives the protein CASSDSGGIYE. The whole CDR3 region reads CASSDSGGIYEQYF. J is TRBJ2-7 and V is TRBV7-6; 9 nucleotides match TRBD2. The read gets to within 3 residues of the CDR3 end, and the germline J gene fills in the rest. J lost 3 bases, V lost 5 bases, and 5 bases had no gene match. The CDR3 sequence is 14 residues long. Germline lookup yields CDR1 SGHVS and CDR2 FNYEAQ.